The 2 T cell receptor beta chains listed next were all sequenced from one sample in a study of blood T cell repertoires in COVID-19. The method was immunoSEQ multiplex PCR; TCRdb's version includes in-frame clones alone and lacks a portion of them. The sample yields a few hundred thousand clones, almost 90% seen once. Sample: PBMCs or T cells enriched from blood (not recorded which). Receptor source: a woman aged 18-35 years with acute COVID-19.

The chain has TRBV5-1 and TRBJ2-7, with D unclear. Germline CDR1 SGHRS, CDR2 YFSETQ. Trimming left V 2 bases short and J 1 base short, with 13 bases between. The CDR3 consists of 15 residues. The CDR3 loop reads CASSFTVGTSYEQYF. The DNA for the CDR3 is TGCGCCAGCAGCTTCACGGTGGGCACATCCTACGAGCAGTACTTC.

This clone was recorded once. V gene TRBV19 combines with J gene TRBJ1-6; 8 bases line up with TRBD1. Trimming cost V 5 bases and J 10 bases; bases outside gene matches: 13. The CDR3 is 16 residues long. Germline CDR1 reads LNHDA; CDR2 reads SQIVND (reference sequence). CDR3 bases: TGTGCCAGTAGTGTACCGACCGGGACAGGCGGGTCACCCCTCCACTTT. Translated, it gives CASSVPTGTGGSPLHF.